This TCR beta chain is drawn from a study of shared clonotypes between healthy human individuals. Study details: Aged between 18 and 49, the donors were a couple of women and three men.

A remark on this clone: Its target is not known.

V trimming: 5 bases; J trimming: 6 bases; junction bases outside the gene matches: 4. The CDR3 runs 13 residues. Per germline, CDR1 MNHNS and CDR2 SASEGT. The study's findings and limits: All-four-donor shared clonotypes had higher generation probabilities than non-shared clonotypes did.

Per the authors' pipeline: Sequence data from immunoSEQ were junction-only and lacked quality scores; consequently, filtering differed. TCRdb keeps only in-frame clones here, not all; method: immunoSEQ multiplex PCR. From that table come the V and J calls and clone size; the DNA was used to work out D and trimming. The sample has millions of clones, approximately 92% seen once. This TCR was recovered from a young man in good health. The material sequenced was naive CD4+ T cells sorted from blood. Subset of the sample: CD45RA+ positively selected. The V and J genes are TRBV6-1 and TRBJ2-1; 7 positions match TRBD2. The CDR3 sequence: CASSLAEVNEQFF. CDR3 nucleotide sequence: TGTGCCAGCAGTCTAGCGGAGGTCAATGAGCAGTTCTTC.